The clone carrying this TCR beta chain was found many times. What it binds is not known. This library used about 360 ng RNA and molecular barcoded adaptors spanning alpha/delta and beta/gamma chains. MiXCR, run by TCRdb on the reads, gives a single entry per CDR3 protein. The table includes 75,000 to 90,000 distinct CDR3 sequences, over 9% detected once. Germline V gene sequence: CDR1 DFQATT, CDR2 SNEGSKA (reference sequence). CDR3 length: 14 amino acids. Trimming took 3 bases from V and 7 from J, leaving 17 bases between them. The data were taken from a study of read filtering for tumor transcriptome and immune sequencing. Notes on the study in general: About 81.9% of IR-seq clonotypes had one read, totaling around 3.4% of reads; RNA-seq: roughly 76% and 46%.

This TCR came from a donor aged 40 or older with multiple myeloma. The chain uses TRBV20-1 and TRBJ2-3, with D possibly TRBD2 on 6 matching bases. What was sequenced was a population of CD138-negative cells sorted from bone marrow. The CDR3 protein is CSARGGSRTNTQYF. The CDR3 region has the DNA TGCAGTGCTAGGGGGGGAAGTCGCACGAATACGCAGTATTTT.